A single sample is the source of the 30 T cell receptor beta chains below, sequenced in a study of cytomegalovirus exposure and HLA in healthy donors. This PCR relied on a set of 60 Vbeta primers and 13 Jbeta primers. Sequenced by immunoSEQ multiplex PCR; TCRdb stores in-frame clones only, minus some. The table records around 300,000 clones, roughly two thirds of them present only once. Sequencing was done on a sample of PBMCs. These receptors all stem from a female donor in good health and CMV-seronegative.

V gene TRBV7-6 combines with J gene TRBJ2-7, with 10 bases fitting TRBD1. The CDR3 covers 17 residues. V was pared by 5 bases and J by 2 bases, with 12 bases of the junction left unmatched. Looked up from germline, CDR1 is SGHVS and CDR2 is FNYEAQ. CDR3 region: CASSPIPDRGGTYEQYF. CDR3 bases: TGTGCCAGCAGCCCCATTCCGGACAGGGGGGGAACCTACGAGCAGTACTTC.

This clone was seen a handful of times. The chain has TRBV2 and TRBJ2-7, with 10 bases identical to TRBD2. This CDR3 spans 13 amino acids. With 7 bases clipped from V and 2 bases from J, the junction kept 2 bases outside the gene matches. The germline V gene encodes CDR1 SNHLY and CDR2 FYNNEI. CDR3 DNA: TGTGCCAGCATCACTAGCGGGACCTACGAGCAGTACTTC. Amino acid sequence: CASITSGTYEQYF. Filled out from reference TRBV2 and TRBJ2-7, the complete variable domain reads EPEVTQTPSHQVTQMGQEVILRCVPISNHLYFYWYRQILGQKVEFLVSFYNNEISEKSEIFDDQFSVERPDGSNFTLKIRSTKLEDSAMYFCASITSGTYEQYFGPGTRLTVT.

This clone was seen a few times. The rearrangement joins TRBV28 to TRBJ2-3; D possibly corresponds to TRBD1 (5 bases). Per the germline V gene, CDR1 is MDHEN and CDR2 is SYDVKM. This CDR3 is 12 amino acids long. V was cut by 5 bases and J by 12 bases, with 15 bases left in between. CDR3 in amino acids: CASSPLTQGQYF. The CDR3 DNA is TGTGCCAGCAGTCCTTTGACGCAGGGACAGTATTTT.

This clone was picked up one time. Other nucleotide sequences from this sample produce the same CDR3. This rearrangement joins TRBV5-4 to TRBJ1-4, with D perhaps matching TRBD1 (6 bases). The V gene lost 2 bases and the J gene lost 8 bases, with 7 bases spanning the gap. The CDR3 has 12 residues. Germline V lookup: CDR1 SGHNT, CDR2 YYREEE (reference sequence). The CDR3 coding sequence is TGTGCCAGCAGCTTTGGGGGCGAAAAACTGTTTTTT. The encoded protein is CASSFGGEKLFF.

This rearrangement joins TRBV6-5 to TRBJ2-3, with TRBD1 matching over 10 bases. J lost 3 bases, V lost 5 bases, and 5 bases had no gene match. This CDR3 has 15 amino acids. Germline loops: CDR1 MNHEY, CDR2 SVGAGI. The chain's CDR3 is CASSAPGQGTDTQYF. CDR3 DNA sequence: TGTGCCAGCAGTGCCCCGGGACAGGGGACAGATACGCAGTATTTT.

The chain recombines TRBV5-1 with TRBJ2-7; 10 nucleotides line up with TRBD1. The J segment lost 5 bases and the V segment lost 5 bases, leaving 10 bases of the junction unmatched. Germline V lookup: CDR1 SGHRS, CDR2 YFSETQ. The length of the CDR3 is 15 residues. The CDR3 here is CASRFTGTGVDEQYF. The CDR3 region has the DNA TGCGCCAGCAGGTTCACCGGGACAGGGGTTGACGAGCAGTACTTC.

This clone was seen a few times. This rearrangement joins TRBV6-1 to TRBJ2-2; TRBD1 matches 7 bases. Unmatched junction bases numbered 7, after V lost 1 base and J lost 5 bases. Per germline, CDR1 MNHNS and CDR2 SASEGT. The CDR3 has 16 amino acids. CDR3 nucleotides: TGTGCCAGCAGTGAAGACTGGACAGGCGGAACCGGGGAGCTGTTTTTT. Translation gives CASSEDWTGGTGELFF.

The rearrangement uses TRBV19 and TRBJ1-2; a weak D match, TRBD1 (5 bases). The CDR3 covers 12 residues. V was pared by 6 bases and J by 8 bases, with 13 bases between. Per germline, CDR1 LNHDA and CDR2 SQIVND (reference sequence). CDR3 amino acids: CASSPTAGGYTF. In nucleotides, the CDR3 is TGTGCCAGTAGCCCGACAGCCGGCGGCTACACCTTC.

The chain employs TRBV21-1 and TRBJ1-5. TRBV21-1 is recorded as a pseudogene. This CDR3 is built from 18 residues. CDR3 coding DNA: TGTGCCAGCAGCAAAGCAGATCGGCTGACTAATAGCAATCAGCCCCAGCATTTT. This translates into CASSKADRLTNSNQPQHF.

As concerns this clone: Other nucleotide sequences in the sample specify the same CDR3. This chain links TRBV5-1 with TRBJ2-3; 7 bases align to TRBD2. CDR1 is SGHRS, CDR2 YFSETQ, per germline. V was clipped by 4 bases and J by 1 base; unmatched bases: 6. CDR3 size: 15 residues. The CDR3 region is CASSLGRGGTDTQYF. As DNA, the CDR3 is TGCGCCAGCAGCCTTGGACGGGGGGGCACAGATACGCAGTATTTT.

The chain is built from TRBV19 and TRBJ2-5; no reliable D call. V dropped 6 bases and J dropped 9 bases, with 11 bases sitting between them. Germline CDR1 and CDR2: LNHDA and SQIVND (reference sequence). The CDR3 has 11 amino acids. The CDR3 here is CASSLGVAQYF. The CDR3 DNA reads TGTGCCAGTAGCCTTGGAGTGGCCCAGTACTTC.

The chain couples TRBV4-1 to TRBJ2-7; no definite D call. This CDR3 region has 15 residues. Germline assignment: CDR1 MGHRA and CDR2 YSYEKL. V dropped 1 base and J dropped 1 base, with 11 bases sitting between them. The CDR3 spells CASSQGAVMSYEQYF. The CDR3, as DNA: TGCGCCAGCAGCCAAGGGGCTGTGATGTCCTACGAGCAGTACTTC.

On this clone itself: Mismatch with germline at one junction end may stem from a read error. This chain's CDR3 is CSSSLFRGPNYGYTF. CDR3 nucleotides: TGTTCCAGCAGCTTATTCAGGGGGCCTAACTATGGCTACACCTTC. The chain is built from TRBV7-9 and TRBJ1-2; 8 bases align to TRBD1. CDR1 is SEHNR, CDR2 FQNEAQ, per germline (reference sequence). This CDR3 is built from 15 residues. The variable domain in full, completed from reference TRBV7-9 and TRBJ1-2, reads DTGVSQNPRHKITKRGQNVTFRCDPISEHNRLYWYRQTLGQGPEFLTYFQNEAQLEKSRLLSDRFSAERPKGSFSTLEIQRTEQGDSAMYLCSSSLFRGPNYGYTFGSGTRLTVV.

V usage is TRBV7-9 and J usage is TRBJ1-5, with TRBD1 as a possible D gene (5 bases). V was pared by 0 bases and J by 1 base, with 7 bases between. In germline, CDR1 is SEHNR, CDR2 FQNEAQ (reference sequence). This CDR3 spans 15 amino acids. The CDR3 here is CASSLAGGSNQPQHF. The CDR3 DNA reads TGTGCCAGCAGCTTAGCGGGGGGGAGCAATCAGCCCCAGCATTTT.

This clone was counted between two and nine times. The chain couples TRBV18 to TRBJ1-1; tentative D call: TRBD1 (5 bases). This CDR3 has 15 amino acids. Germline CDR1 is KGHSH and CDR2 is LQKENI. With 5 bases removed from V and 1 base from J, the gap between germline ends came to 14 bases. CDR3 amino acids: CASSKTGGKNTEAFF. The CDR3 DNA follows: TGTGCCAGCTCAAAGACCGGGGGGAAGAACACTGAAGCTTTCTTT.

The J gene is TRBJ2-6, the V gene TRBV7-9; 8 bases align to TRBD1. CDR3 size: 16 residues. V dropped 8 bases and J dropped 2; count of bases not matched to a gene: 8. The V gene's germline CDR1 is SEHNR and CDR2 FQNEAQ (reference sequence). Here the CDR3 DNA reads TGTGCCAGCCGATCACCAGGGGGCGCTGGGGCCAACGTCCTGACTTTC. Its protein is CASRSPGGAGANVLTF.

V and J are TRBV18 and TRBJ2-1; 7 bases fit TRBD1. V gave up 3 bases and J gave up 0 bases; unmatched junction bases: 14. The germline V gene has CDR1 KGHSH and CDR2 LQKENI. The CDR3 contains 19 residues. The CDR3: CASSPGTAWSESSYNEQFF. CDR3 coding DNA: TGTGCCAGCTCACCGGGGACAGCTTGGAGCGAGAGCTCCTACAATGAGCAGTTCTTC. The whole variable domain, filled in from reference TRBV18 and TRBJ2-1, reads NAGVMQNPRHLVRRRGQEARLRCSPMKGHSHVYWYRQLPEEGLKFMVYLQKENIIDESGMPKERFSAEFPKEGPSILRIQQVVRGDSAAYFCASSPGTAWSESSYNEQFFGPGTRLTVL.

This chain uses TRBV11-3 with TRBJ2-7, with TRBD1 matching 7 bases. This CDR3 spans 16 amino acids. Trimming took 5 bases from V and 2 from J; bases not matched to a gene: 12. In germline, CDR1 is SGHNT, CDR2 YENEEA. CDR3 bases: TGTGCCAGCAGCCCCGGACGACAGGGTCCTACCTACGAGCAGTACTTC. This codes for CASSPGRQGPTYEQYF.

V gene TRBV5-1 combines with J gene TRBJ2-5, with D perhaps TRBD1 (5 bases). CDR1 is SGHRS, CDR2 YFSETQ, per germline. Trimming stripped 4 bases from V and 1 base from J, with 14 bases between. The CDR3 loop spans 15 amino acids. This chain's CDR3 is CASSKTVLAQETQYF. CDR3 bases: TGCGCCAGCAGCAAGACAGTGCTCGCCCAAGAGACCCAGTACTTC.

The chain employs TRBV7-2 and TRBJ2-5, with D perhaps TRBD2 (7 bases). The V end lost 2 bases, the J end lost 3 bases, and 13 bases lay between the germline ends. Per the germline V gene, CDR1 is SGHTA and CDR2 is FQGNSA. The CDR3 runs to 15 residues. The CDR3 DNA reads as TGTGCCAGCAGCTTAAGGGGGGGTAGAGAAGAGACCCAGTACTTC. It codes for CASSLRGGREETQYF. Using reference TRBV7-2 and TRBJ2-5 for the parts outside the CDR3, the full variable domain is GAGVSQSPSNKVTEKGKDVELRCDPISGHTALYWYRQSLGQGLEFLIYFQGNSAPDKSGLPSDRFSAERTGGSVSTLTIQRTQQEDSAVYLCASSLRGGREETQYFGPGTRLLVL.

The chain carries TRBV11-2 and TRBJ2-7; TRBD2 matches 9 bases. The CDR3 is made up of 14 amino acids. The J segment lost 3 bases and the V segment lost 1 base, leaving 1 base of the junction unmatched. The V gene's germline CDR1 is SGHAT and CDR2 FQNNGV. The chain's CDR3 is CASSLGGRGYEQYF. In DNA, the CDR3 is TGTGCCAGCAGCTTAGGCGGGAGGGGCTACGAGCAGTACTTC. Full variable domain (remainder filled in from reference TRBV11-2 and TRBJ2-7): EAGVAQSPRYKIIEKRQSVAFWCNPISGHATLYWYQQILGQGPKLLIQFQNNGVVDDSQLPKDRFSAERLKGVDSTLKIQPAKLEDSAVYLCASSLGGRGYEQYFGPGTRLTVT.

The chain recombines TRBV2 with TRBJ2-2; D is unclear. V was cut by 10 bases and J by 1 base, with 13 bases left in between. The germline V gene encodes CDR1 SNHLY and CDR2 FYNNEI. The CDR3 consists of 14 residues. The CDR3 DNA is TGTGCCACCCGGGTGGAGCTGAACACCGGGGAGCTGTTTTTT. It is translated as CATRVELNTGELFF.

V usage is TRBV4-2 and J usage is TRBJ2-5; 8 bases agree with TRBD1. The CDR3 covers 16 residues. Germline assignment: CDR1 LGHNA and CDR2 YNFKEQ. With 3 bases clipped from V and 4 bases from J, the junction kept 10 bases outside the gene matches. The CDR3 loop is CASSQAVGQGGETQYF. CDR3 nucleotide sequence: TGTGCCAGCAGCCAGGCAGTCGGACAGGGAGGAGAGACCCAGTACTTC.

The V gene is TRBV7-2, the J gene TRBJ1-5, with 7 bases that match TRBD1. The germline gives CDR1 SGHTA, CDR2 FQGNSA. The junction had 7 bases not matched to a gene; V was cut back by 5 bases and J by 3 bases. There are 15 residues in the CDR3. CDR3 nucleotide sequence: TGTGCCAGCAGCCAGGAGACAGGGTACAATCAGCCCCAGCATTTT. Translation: CASSQETGYNQPQHF.

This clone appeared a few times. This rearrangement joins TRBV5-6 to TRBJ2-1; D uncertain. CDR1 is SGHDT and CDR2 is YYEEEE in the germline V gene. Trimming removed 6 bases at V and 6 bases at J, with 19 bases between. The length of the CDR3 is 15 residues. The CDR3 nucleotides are TGTGCCAGCACTCGACCGCGGCTAGGCGTCAATGAGCAGTTCTTC. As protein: CASTRPRLGVNEQFF.

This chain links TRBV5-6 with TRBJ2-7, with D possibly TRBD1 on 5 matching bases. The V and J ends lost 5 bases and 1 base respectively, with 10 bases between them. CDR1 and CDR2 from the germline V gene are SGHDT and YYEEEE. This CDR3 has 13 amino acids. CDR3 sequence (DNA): TGTGCCAGCAGTAGGGGCGAATCCTACGAGCAGTACTTC. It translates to CASSRGESYEQYF.

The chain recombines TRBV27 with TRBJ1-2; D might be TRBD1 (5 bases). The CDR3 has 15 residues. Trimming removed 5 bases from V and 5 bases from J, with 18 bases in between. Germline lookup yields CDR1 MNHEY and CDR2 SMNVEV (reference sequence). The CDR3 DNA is TGTGCCAGCAGTCCGCGTACGACAGTTCCTTATGGCTACACCTTC. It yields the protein CASSPRTTVPYGYTF.

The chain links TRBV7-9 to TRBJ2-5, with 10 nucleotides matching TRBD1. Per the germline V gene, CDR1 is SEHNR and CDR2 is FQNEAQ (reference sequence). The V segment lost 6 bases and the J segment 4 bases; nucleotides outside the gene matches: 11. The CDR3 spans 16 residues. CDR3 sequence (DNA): TGTGCCAGCAGGTCGGACAGGGGGTTCTACGGAGAGACCCAGTACTTC. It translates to CASRSDRGFYGETQYF.

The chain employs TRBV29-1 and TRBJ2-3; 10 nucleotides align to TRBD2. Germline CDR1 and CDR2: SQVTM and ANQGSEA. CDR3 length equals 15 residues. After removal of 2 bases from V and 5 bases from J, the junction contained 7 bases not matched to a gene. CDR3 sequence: CSVEPASGRGDTQYF. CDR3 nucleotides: TGCAGCGTTGAACCGGCTAGCGGGAGAGGAGATACGCAGTATTTT.

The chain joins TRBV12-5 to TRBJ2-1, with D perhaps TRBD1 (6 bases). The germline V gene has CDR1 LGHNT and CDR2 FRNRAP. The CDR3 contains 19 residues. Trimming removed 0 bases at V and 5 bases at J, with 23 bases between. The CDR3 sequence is CASGLVRGRTDPHDNEQFF. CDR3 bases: TGTGCTAGTGGTTTGGTACGGGGTAGGACAGACCCCCATGACAATGAGCAGTTCTTC.